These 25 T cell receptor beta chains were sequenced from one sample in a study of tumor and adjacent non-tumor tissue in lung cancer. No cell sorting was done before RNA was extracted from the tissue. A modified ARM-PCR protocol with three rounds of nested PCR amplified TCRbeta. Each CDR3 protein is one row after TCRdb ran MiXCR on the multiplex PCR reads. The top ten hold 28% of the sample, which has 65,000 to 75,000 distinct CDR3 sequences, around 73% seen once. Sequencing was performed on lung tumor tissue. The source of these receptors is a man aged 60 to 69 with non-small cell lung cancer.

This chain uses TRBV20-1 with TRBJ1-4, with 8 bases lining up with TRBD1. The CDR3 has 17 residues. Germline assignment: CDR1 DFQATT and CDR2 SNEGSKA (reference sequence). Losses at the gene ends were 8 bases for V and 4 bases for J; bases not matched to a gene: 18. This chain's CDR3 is CSISSPSGGGGNEKLFF. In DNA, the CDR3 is TGCAGTATTTCCTCCCCCTCAGGGGGCGGTGGTAATGAAAAACTGTTTTTT.

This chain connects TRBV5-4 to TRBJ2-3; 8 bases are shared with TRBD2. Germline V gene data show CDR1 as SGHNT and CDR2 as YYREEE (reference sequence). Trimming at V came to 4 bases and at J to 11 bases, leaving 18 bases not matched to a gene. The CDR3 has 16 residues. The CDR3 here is CASSPIEREPGYKQYF. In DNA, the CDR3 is TGTGCCAGCAGCCCTATCGAGCGGGAGCCAGGATATAAGCAGTATTTT.

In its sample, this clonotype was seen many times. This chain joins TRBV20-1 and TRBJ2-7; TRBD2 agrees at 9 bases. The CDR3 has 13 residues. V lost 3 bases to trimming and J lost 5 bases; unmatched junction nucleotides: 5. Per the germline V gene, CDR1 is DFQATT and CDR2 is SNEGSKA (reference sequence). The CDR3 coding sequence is TGCAGTGCTAGTAGCGGGAGCTTCCACGAGCAGTACTTC. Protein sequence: CSASSGSFHEQYF.

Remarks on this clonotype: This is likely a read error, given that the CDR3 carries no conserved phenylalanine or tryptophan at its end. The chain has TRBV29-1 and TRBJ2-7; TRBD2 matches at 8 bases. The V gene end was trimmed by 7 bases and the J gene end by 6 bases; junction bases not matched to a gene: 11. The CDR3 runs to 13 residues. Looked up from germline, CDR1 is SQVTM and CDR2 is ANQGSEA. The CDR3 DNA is TGCAGCGGCGCAATAAGCGGGAGTCTCGAGCAGTACCTC. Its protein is CSGAISGSLEQYL.

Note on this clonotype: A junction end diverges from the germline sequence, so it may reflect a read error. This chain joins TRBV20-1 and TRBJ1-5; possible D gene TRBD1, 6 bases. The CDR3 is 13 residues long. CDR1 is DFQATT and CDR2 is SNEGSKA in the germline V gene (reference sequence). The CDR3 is CSANHGGHQLQHF. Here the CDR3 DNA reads TGCAGTGCTAACCACGGGGGGCATCAGCTCCAGCATTTT.

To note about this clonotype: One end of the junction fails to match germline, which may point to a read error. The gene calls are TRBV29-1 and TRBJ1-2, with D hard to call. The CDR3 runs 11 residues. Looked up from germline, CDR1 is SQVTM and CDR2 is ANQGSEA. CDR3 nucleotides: TGCAGCGTTTACCGGGAAAGCGGCTACACTTTC. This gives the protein CSVYRESGYTF.

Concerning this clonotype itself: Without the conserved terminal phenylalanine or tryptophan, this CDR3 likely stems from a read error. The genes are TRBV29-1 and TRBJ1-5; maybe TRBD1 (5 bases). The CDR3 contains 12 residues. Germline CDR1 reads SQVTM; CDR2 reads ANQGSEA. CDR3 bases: TGCAGCGTCGGGGACTGCAATCAGTCCCAGCATCTT. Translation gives CSVGDCNQSQHL.

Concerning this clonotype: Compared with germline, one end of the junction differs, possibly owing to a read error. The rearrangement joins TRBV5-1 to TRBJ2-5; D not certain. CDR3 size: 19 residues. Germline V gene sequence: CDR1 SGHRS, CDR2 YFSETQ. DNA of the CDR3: TGCGCCAGCAGCTTGTACCCCAGCGAGAGAGGCCCAAATCAAGAGACACAGTACTTC. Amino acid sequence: CASSLYPSERGPNQETQYF. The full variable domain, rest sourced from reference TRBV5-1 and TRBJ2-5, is KAGVTQTPRYLIKTRGQQVTLSCSPISGHRSVSWYQQTPGQGLQFLFEYFSETQRNKGNFPGRFSGRQFSNSRSEMNVSTLELGDSALYLCASSLYPSERGPNQETQYFGPGTRLLVL.

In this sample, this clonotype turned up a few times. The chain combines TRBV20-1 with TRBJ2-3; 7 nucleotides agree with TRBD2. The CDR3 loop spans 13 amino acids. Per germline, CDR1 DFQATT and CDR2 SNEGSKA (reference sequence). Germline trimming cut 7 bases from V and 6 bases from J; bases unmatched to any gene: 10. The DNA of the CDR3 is TGCAGTGTTGAACTAGCGAGATCTGATACGCAGTATTTT. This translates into CSVELARSDTQYF.

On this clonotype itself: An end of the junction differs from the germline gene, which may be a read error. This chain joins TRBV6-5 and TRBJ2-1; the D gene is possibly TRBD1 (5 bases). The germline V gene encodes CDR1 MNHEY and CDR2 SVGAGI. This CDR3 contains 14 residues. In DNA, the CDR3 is TGTGCTAGCCGTATCGACAGCTCCTACAATGAACAGTTCTTC. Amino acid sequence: CASRIDSSYNEQFF.

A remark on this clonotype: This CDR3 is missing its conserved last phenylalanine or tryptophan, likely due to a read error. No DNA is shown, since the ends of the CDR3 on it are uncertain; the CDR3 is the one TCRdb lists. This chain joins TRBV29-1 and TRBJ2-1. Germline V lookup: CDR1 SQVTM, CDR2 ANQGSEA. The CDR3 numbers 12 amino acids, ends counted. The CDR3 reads CSVDGKTNEQSL.

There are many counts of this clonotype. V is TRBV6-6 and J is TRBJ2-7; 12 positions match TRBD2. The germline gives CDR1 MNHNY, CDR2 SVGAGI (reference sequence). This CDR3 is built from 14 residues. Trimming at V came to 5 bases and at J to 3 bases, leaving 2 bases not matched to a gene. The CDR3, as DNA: TGTGCCAGCAGTCTGACTAGCGGGAGCTACGAGCAGTACTTC. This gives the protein CASSLTSGSYEQYF.

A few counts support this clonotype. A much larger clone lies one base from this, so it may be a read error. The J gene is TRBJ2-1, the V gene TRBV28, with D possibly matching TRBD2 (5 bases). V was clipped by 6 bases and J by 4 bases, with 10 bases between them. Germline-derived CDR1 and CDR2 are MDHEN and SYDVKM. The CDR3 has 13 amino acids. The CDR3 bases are TGTGCCAGCAGGGAAGGAGGATACAATGAGCAGTTCTTC. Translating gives CASREGGYNEQFF.

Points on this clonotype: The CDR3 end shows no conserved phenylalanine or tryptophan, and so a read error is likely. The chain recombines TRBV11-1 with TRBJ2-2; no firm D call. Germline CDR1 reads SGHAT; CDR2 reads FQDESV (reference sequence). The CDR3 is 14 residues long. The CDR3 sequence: CANSYTNVTGELFI. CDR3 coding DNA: TGTGCCAACAGCTATACTAATGTCACCGGGGAGCTGTTTATT.

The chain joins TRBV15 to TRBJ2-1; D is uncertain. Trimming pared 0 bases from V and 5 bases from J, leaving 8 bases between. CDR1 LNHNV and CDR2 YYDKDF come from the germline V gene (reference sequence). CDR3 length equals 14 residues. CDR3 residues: CATSRDGGNNEQFF. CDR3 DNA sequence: TGTGCCACCAGCAGAGACGGTGGAAACAATGAGCAGTTCTTC.

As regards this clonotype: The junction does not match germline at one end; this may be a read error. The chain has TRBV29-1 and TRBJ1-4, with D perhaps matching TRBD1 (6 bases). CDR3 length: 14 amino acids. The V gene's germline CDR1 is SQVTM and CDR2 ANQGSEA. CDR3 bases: TGCAGCGTTAAGGGGGGCGCCAGCAATGAAAAACTATTTTTT. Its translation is CSVKGGASNEKLFF.

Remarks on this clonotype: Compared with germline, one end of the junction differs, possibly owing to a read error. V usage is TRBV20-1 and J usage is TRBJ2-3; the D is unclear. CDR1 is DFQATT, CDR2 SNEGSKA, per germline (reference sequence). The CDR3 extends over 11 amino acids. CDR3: CGALNTATQYF. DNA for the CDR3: TGCGGTGCTCTTAACACAGCTACGCAATATTTT.

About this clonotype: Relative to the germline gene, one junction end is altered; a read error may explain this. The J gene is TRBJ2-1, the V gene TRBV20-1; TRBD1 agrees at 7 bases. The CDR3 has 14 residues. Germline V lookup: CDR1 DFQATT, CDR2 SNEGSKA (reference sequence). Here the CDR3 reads CSASDREGSNEQFF. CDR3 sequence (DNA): TGCAGCGCTAGTGACAGGGAAGGTAGTAATGAGCAGTTCTTC.

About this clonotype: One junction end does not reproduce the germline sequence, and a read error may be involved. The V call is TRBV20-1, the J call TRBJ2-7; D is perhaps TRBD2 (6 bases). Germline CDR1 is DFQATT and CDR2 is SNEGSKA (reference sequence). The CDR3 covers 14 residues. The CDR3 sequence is CSARDAGNPYEQFF. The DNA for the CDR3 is TGCAGTGCTAGAGACGCGGGGAACCCCTACGAGCAATTCTTT.

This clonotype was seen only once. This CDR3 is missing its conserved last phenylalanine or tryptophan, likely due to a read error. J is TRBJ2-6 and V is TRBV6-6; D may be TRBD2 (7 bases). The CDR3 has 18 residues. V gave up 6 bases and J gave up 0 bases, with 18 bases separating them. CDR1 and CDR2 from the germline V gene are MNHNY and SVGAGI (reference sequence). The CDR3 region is CASRGVLGGASGANVLTI. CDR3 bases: TGTGCCAGCAGGGGTGTGCTTGGGGGGGCCTCTGGGGCCAACGTCCTGACTATC.

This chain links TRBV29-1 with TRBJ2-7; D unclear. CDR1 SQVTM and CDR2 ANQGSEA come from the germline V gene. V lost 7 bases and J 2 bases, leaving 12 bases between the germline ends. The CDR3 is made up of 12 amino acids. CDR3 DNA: TGCAGCGGAAGGATATGGGCCTACGAGCAGTACTTC. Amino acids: CSGRIWAYEQYF.

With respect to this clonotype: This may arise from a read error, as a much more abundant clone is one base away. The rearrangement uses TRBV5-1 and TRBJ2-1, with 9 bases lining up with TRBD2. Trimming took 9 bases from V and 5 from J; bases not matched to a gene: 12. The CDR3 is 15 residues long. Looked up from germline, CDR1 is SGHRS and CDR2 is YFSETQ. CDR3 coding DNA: TGCGCCAACAGTTATAGCGGGAGCCCCAACAATGAGCAGTTCTTC. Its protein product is CANSYSGSPNNEQFF.

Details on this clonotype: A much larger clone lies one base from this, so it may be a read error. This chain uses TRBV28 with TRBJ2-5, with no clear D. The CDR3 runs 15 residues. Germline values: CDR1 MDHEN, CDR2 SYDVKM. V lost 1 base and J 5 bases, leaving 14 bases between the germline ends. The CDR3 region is CASSLLGDSSETQYF. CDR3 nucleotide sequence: TGTGCCAGCAGTTTATTGGGTGATTCTTCGGAGACCCAGTACTTC.

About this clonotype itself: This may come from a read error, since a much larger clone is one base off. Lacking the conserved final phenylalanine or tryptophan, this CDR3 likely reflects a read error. This chain's CDR3 is CSARGGNTEAFI. The CDR3 DNA reads as TGCAGTGCTAGAGGAGGGAACACTGAAGCTTTCATT. The V call is TRBV20-1, the J call TRBJ1-1; D gene uncertain. From germline, CDR1 is DFQATT and CDR2 SNEGSKA (reference sequence). Between the trimmed V and J ends, which lost 1 base and 1 base, there was a span of 4 bases. This CDR3 has 12 residues.

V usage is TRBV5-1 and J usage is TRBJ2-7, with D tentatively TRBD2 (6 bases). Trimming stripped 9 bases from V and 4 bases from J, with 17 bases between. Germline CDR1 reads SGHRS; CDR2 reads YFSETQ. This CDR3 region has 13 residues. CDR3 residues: CANSLLAGYEQYF. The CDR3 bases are TGCGCCAACAGTTTACTAGCAGGTTACGAGCAGTACTTC.